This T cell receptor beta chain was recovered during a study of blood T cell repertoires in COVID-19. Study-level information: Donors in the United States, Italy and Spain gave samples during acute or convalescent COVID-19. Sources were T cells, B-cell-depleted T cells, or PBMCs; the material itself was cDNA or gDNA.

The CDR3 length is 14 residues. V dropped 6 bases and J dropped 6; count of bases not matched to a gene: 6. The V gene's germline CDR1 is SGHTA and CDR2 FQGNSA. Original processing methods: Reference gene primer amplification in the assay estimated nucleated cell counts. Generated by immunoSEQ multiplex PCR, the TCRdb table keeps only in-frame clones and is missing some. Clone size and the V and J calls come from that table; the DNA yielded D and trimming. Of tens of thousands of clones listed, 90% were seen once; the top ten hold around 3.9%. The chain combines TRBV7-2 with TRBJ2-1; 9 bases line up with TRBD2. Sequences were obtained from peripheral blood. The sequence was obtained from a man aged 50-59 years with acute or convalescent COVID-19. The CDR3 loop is CASSRGRVLNEQFF. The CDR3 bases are TGTGCCAGCAGTCGCGGGAGGGTCCTCAATGAGCAGTTCTTC.